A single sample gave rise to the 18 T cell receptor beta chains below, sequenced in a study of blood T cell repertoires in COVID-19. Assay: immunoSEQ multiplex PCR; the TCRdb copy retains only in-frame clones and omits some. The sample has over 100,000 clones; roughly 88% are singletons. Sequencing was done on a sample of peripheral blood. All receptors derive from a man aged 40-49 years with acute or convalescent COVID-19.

In nucleotides, the CDR3 is TGTGCCAGCAGGCAGACAGGGGAAGGTTCACCCCTCCACTTT. Its protein is CASRQTGEGSPLHF. The chain is built from TRBV28 and TRBJ1-6; 8 nucleotides align to TRBD1. This CDR3 spans 14 amino acids. After removal of 6 bases from V and 9 bases from J, the junction contained 7 bases not matched to a gene. The V gene's germline CDR1 is MDHEN and CDR2 SYDVKM.

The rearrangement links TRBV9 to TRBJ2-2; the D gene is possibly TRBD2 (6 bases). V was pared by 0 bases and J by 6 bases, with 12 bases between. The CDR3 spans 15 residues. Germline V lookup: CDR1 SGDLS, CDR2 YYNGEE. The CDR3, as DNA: TGTGCCAGCAGCGTAGCCGGGAGCCCCGCCGGGGAGCTGTTTTTT. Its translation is CASSVAGSPAGELFF.

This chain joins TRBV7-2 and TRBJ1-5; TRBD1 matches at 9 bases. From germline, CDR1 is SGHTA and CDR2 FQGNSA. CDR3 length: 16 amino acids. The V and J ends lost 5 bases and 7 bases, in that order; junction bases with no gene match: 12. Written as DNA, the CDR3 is TGTGCCAGCAGCCCAAGGACAGGGGCGCTGGGACAGCCCCAGCATTTT. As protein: CASSPRTGALGQPQHF.

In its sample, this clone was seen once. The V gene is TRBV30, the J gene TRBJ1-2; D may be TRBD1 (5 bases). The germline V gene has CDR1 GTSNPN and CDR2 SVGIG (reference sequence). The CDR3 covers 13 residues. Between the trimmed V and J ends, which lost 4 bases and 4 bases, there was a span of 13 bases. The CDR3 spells CAWTREQVYGYTF. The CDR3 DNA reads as TGTGCCTGGACTAGGGAACAGGTCTATGGCTACACCTTC.

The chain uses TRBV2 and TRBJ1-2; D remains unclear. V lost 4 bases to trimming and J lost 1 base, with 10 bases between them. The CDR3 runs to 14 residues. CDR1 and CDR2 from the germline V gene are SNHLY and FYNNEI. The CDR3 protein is CASSAGENNYGYTF. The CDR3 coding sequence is TGTGCCAGCAGTGCCGGGGAGAATAACTATGGCTACACCTTC.

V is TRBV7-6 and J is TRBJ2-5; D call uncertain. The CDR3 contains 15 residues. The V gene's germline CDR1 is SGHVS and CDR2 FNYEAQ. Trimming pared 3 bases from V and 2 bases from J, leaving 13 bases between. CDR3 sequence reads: CASSFRFGSQETQYF. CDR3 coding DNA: TGTGCCAGCAGCTTCCGCTTCGGGTCTCAAGAGACCCAGTACTTC.

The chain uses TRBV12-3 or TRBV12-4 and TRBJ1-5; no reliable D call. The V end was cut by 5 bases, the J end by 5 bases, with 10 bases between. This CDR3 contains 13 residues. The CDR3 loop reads CASSREADQPQHF. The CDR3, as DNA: TGTGCCAGCAGTCGGGAGGCCGATCAGCCCCAGCATTTT.

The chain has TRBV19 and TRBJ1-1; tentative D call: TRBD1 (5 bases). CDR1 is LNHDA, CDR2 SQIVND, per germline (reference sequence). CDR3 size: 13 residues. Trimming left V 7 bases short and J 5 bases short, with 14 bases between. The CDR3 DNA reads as TGTGCCAGTACTAGGGTCGGGGGGACTGAAGCTTTCTTT. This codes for CASTRVGGTEAFF.

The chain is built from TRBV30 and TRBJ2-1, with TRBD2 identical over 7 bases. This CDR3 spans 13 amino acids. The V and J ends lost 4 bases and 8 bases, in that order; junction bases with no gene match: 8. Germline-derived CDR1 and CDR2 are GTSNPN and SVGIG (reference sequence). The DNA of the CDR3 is TGTGCCTGGAAATCCGGACTAGTCCATGAGCAGTTCTTC. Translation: CAWKSGLVHEQFF.

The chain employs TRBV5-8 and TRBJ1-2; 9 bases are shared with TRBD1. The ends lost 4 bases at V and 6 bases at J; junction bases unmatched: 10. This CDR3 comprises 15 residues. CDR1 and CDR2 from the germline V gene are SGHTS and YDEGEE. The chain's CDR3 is CASSLRDRALHGYTF. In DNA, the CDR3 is TGTGCCAGCAGCCTCCGGGACAGGGCTCTGCATGGCTACACCTTC. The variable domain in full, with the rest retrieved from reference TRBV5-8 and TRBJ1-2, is EAGVTQSPTHLIKTRGQQATLRCSPISGHTSVYWYQQALGLGLQFLLWYDEGEERNRGNFPPRFSGRQFPNYSSELNVNALELEDSALYLCASSLRDRALHGYTFGSGTRLTVV.

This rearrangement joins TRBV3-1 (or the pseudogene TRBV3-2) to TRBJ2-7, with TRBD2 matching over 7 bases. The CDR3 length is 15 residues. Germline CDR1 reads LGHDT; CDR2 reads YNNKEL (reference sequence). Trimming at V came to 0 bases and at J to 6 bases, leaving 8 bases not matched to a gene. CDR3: CASSQDVASGGEQYF. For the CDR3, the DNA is TGTGCCAGCAGCCAAGATGTGGCTAGCGGAGGCGAGCAGTACTTC.

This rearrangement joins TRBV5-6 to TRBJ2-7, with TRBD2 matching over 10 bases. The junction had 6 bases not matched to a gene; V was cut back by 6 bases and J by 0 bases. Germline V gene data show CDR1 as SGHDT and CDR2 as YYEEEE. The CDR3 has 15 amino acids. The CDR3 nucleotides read TGTGCCAGCAACAACCTAGCGGGAGCCTCCTACGAGCAGTACTTC. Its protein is CASNNLAGASYEQYF.

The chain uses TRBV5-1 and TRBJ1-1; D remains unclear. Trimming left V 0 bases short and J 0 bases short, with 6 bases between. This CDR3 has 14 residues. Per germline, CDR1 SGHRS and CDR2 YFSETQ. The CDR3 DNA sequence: TGCGCCAGCAGCTTGGTACAGATGAACACTGAAGCTTTCTTT. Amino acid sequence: CASSLVQMNTEAFF.

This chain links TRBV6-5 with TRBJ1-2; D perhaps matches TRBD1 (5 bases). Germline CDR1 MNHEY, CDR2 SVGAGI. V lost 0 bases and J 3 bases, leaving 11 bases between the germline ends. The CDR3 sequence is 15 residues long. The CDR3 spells CASSYSRGSDYGYTF. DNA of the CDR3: TGTGCCAGCAGTTACTCCCGGGGGAGCGACTATGGCTACACCTTC.

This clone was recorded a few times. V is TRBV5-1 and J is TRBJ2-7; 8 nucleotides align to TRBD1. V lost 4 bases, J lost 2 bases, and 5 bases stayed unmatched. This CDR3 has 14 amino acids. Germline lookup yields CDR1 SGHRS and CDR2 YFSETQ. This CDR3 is CASSPGQATYEQYF. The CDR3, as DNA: TGCGCCAGCAGCCCGGGACAGGCTACCTACGAGCAGTACTTC.

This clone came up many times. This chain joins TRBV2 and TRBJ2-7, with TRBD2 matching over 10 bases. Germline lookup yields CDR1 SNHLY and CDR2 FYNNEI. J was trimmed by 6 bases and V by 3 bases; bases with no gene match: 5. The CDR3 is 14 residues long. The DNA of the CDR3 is TGTGCCAGCAGTGACCCAGCGGGAGGGGTCGAGCAGTACTTC. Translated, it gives CASSDPAGGVEQYF.

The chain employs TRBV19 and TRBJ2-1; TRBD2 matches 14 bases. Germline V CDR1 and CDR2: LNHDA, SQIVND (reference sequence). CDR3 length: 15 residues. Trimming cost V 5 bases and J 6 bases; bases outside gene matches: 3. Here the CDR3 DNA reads TGTGCCAGTAGTTACGGACTAGCGGGAGGCAATGAGCAGTTCTTC. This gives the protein CASSYGLAGGNEQFF.

The CDR3, as DNA: TGTGCCAGTAGTATAAACCGGGACAGCTCCTACGAGCAGTACTTC. Translating gives CASSINRDSSYEQYF. The chain employs TRBV19 and TRBJ2-7; 7 bases map to TRBD1. J was trimmed by 0 bases and V by 2 bases; bases with no gene match: 4. Germline assignment: CDR1 LNHDA and CDR2 SQIVND (reference sequence). The CDR3 runs to 15 residues. The variable domain in full, with the rest retrieved from reference TRBV19 and TRBJ2-7, is DGGITQSPKYLFRKEGQNVTLSCEQNLNHDAMYWYRQDPGQGLRLIYYSQIVNDFQKGDIAEGYSVSREKKESFPLTVTSAQKNPTAFYLCASSINRDSSYEQYFGPGTRLTVT.